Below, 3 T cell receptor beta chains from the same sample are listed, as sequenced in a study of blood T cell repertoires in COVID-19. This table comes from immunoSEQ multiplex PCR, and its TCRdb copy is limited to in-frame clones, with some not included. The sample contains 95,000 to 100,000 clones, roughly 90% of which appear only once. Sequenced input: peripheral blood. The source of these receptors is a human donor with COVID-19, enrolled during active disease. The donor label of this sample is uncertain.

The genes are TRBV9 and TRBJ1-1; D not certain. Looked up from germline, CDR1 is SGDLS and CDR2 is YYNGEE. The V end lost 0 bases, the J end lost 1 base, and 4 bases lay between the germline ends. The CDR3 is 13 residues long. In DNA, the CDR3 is TGTGCCAGCAGCGTAGCGGGGAACACTGAAGCTTTCTTT. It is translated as CASSVAGNTEAFF.

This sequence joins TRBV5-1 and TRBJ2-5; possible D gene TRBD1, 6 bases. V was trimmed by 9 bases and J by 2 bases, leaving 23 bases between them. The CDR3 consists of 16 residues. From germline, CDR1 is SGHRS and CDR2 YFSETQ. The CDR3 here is CATALPIGTQQETQYF. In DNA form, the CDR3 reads TGCGCCACCGCCTTGCCCATAGGGACACAACAAGAGACCCAGTACTTC.

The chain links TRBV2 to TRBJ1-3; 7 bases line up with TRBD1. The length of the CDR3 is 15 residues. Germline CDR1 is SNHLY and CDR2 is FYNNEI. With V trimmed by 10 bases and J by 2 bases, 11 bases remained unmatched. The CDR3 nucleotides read TGTGCCACGCCGAGCCGCGACAGGGCTGGAAACACCATATATTTT. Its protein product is CATPSRDRAGNTIYF.